The rows below give T cell receptor beta chains drawn from one sample of a study of T cells expressing NK-cell markers. One entry per CDR3 protein, without DNA, is what TCRdb gives after re-calling the 5' RACE reads. Its table records 450,000 to 600,000 distinct CDR3 sequences. The sequencing input was blood T cells: a sorted CD56 or NKG2C T cell subset, CD4+ or CD8+ T cells, or bulk PBMC T cells (not recorded which). These receptors all stem from a man aged 18 to 29 in good health. Each CDR3 is given with its conserved first and last residue.

j_call,v_call,cdr3_aa
TRBJ2-4,TRBV24-1,CATSGAGEWSNIQYF
TRBJ2-1,TRBV14,CASSQARVSYNEQFF
TRBJ2-3,TRBV27,CASSSPRLAGVGTQYF
TRBJ2-2,TRBV7-2,CASRRAGELFF
TRBJ2-6,TRBV6-5,CASSYSTGRFSGANVLTF
TRBJ1-1,TRBV20-1,CSARGAPDTEAFF
TRBJ1-3,TRBV29-1,CSATRADGNTIYF
TRBJ2-5,TRBV9,CASSVSGAEDQYF
TRBJ2-3,TRBV2,CASSANTLGETQYF
TRBJ1-5,TRBV27,CATGQLNQPQHF
TRBJ2-3,TRBV6-2/TRBV6-3,CASTLDRARTDTQYF
TRBJ1-4,TRBV12-3/TRBV12-4,CASRLSGTGVFF
TRBJ2-3,TRBV20-1,CSASGTSGRLDTQYF
TRBJ2-7,TRBV9,CASSVGLGQDSYEQYF
TRBJ2-1,TRBV10-3,CAITAGGYNEQFF
TRBJ2-1,TRBV15,CATSRLAGIDEQFF
TRBJ2-5,TRBV29-1,CSVSGGFQETQYF
TRBJ2-2,TRBV6-5,CASSYWGTGGRTGELFF
TRBJ2-1,TRBV7-3,CASSLVSGGHNEQFF
TRBJ2-3,TRBV20-1,CSAPAGRSTVGDTQYF
TRBJ2-1,TRBV18,CASSPLSGRTQPNEQFF
TRBJ1-6,TRBV20-1,CSAGGRGSPLHF
TRBJ1-1,TRBV20-1,CSAKTGNTEAFF
TRBJ2-4,TRBV5-1,CASSLRGDRGTKNIQYF
TRBJ2-1,TRBV6-5,CASSYYFWREGLSYNEQFF
TRBJ1-4,TRBV18,CASSLDRVANEKLFF
TRBJ2-1,TRBV7-3,CASSLTEGHNEQFF
TRBJ2-5,TRBV11-2,CASSLSSGSFETQYF
TRBJ1-4,TRBV12-3/TRBV12-4,CASSFKQAIPSNEKLFF